This T cell receptor (beta chain) was identified during a study of cytomegalovirus exposure and HLA in healthy donors. Study details: The 666 first-cohort repertoires shared a platform with the roughly 110 validation repertoires, as reported in a later analysis. Notes on the study in general: Among TCR beta chains, those listed as cytomegalovirus-associated numbered over 150. There were a few CMV-associated chains whose specificity for CMV antigens was confirmed in vitro. First-cohort TCR clusters were later found to tend to co-occur in the 130 or so validation repertoires.

Libraries were prepared by immunoSEQ multiplex PCR; TCRdb keeps only in-frame clonotypes and omits some of them. The data contain 200,000 to 250,000 clones, roughly 83% of them singletons. Only a few counts were recorded for this clone. Its antigen is as yet unknown. V shed 1 base and J shed 2 bases, with 14 bases lying between them. Looked up from germline, CDR1 is MNHEY and CDR2 is SMNVEV (reference sequence). The CDR3 loop spans 17 amino acids. This clonotype was sampled from a woman aged 25 to 39 in good health and CMV-seropositive. The rearrangement joins TRBV27 to TRBJ2-2; D is unresolved. The sample taken for sequencing was PBMCs. As DNA, the CDR3 is TGTGCCAGCAGTTTATTTCTTGCGACGGCAAACACCGGGGAGCTGTTTTTT. This translates into CASSLFLATANTGELFF.